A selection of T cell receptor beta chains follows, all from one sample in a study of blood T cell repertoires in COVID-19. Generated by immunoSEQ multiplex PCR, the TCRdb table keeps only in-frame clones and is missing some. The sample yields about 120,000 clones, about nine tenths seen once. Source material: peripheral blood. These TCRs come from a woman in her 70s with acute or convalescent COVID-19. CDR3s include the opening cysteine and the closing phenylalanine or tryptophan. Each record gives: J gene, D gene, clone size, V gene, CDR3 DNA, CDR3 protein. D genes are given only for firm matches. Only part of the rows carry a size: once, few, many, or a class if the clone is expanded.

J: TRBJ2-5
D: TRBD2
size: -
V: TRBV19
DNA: TGTGCCAGTAGTATAGGACTAGCGCAAGAGACCCAGTACTTC
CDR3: CASSIGLAQETQYF

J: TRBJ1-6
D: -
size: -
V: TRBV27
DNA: TGTGCCAGCAGTTTTATAAGGGGAGCGGGGAATTCACCCCTCCACTTT
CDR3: CASSFIRGAGNSPLHF

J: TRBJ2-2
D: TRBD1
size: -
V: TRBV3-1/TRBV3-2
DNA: TGTGCCAGCAGCCAGTCCGACAGGGGATGGTCCGGGGAGCTGTTTTTT
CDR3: CASSQSDRGWSGELFF

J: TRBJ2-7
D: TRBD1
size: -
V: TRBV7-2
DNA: TGTGCCAGCAGCTTCCGTGTGGGGACAGGGGGGACCTACGAGCAGTACTTC
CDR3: CASSFRVGTGGTYEQYF

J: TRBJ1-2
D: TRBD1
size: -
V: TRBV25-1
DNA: TGTGCCAGCAGTGAGCCCGGACAGGGGGCTGGCTATGGCTACACCTTC
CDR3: CASSEPGQGAGYGYTF

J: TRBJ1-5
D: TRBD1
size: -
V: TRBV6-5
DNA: TGTGCCAGCAGAACCGGACAGGGTAAATATCAGCCCCAGCATTTT
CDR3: CASRTGQGKYQPQHF

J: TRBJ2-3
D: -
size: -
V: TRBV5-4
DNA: TGTGCCAGCAGCCCCTCCAGCACAGATACGCAGTATTTT
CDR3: CASSPSSTDTQYF

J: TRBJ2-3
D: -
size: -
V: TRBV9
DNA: TGTGCCAGCAGCGTAATTCTCTATGGGCGGGGGCCCACAGATACGCAGTATTTT
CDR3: CASSVILYGRGPTDTQYF

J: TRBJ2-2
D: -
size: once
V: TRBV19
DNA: TGTGCCAGTAGTATACTCAACCCGGGCACCGGGGAGCTGTTTTTT
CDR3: CASSILNPGTGELFF

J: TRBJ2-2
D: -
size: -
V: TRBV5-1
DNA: TGCGCCAGCAGCCCCGCCACAGAGGGGGAGCTGTTTTTT
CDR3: CASSPATEGELFF

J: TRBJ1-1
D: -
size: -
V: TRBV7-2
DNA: TGTGCCAGCAGCTCGCCTCCCAGGTACACTGAAGCTTTCTTT
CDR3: CASSSPPRYTEAFF

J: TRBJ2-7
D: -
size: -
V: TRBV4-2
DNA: TGTGCCAGCAGCCAAGAGGGGGGACAGCACTACGAGCAGTACTTC
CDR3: CASSQEGGQHYEQYF

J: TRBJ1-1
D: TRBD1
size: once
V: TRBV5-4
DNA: TGTGCCAGCAGCTTACAGACAGGGAGTGAAGCTTTCTTT
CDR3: CASSLQTGSEAFF

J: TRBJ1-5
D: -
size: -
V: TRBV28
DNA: TGTGCCAGCAGGTCCGGAGGGCTACCCCAGCATTTT
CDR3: CASRSGGLPQHF

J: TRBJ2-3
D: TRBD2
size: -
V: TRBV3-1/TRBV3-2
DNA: TGTGCCAGCAGCCAAGATCCAGCGGGGGTGAGCACAGATACGCAGTATTTT
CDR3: CASSQDPAGVSTDTQYF

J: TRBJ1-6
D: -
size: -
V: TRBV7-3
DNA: TGTGCCAGCAGCTTAACAGGCTCGGGGATGTCACCCCTCCACTTT
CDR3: CASSLTGSGMSPLHF

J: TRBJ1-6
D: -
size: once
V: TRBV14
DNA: TGTGCCAGCAGCCAAGGGCTAGGTTCACCCCTCCACTTT
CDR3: CASSQGLGSPLHF

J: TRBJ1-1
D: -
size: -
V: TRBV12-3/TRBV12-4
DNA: TGTGCCAGCAGTTTCGGGGAGGGGATAAGAGCTTTCTTT
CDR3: CASSFGEGIRAFF

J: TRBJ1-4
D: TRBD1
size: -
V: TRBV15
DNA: TGTGCCACCAGCCCCAGGACAGGGGGCTCGTTAACTAATGAAAAACTGTTTTTT
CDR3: CATSPRTGGSLTNEKLFF

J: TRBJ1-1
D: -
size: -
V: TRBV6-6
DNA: TGTGCCAGCAGTTACCCCACAATAGGGGTGGCTGAAGCTTTCTTT
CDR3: CASSYPTIGVAEAFF

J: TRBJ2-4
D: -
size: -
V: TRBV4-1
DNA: TGCGCCAGCAGCCAAGCCGACAGTCTAGCCAAAAACATTCAGTACTTC
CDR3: CASSQADSLAKNIQYF

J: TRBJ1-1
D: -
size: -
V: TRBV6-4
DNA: TGTGCCAGCAGATACGACAGTAACACTGAAGCTTTCTTT
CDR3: CASRYDSNTEAFF

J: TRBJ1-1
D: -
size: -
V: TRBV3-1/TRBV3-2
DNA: TGTGCCAGCAGCCAAGGACAGATGAACACTGAAGCTTTCTTT
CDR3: CASSQGQMNTEAFF

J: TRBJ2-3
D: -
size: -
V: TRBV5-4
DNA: TGTGCCAGCAGCTTGTTGGCAGGGAGCACAGATACGCAGTATTTT
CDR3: CASSLLAGSTDTQYF

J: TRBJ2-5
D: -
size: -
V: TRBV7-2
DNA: TGTGCCAGCAGCTGGGGCGTTGGGTCCCAAGAGACCCAGTACTTC
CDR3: CASSWGVGSQETQYF

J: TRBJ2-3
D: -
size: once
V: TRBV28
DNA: TGTGCCAGCAACCAGACTAGTCGGACGCAGTATTTT
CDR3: CASNQTSRTQYF

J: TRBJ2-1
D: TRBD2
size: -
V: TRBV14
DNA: TGTGCCAGCAGCTCACGGACTAGCGGGGGAACTCGCTACAATGAGCAGTTCTTC
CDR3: CASSSRTSGGTRYNEQFF

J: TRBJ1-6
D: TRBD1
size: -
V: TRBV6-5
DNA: TGTGCCAGCAGCTTGGGACAGGCAGTGCTTGCACCCCTCCACTTT
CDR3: CASSLGQAVLAPLHF

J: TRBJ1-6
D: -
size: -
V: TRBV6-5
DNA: TGTGCCAGCGATGACAGGATTAATTCACCCCTCCACTTT
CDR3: CASDDRINSPLHF

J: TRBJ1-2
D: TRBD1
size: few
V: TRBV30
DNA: TGTGCCTGGAACAGGGGATCCGCCTTATATGGCTACACCTTC
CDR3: CAWNRGSALYGYTF

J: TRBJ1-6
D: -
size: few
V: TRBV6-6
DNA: TGTGCCAGCAGTAGCGCCTATAATTCACCCCTCCACTTT
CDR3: CASSSAYNSPLHF

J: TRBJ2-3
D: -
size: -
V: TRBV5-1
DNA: TGCGCCAGCACTACCGAACCCGAAGTCACAGATACGCAGTATTTT
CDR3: CASTTEPEVTDTQYF

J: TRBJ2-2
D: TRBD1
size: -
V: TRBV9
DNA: TGTGCCAGCAGCGCCTCCGGGACAGGGAACACCGGGGAGCTGTTTTTT
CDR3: CASSASGTGNTGELFF

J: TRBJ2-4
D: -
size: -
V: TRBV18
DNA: TGTGCCAGCTCACCACCGGAATGGAGAAGTACGGCCAAAAACATTCAGTACTTC
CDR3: CASSPPEWRSTAKNIQYF

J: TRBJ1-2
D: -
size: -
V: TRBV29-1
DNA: TGCAGCGTTGAGGAGAGAGGAGGCTACACCTTC
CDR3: CSVEERGGYTF

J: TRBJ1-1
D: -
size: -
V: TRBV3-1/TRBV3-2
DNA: TGTGCCAGCAGCCAAGATCACGGGAACACTGAAGCTTTCTTT
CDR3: CASSQDHGNTEAFF

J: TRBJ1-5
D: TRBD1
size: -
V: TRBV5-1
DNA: TGCGCCAGCAGTCCGGGACAGAGGAATCAGCCCCAGCATTTT
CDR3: CASSPGQRNQPQHF

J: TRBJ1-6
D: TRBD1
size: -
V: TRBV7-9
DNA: TGTGCCAGCAGCTTAGCGACAGGGCCAATTTCACCCCTCCACTTT
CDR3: CASSLATGPISPLHF

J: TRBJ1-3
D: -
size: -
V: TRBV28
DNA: TGTGCCAGCAGTTCCCCGGGGACACAGCCCATCTCTGGAAACACCATATATTTT
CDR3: CASSSPGTQPISGNTIYF

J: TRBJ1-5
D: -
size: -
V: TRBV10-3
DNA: TGTGCCATCAGTGAGACAGGGACAAATCAGCCCCAGCATTTT
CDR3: CAISETGTNQPQHF

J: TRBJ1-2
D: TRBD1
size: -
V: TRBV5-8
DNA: TGTGCCAGCAGCCGAGACAGGGCGTCTGGCTATGGCTACACCTTC
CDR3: CASSRDRASGYGYTF

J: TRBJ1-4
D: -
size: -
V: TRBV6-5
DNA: TGTGCCAGCGCCGGGGTTGGAGGGTTGAATGAAAAACTGTTTTTT
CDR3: CASAGVGGLNEKLFF

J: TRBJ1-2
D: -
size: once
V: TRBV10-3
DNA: TGTGCCATCAGTGAGTCCACCCCTACAGACGGCTATGGCTACACCTTC
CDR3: CAISESTPTDGYGYTF

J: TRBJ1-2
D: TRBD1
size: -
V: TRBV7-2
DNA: TGTGCCAGCAGCAGGACAGGGGATGGCTACACCTTC
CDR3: CASSRTGDGYTF

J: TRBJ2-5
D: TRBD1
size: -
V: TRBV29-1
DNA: TGCACCATAACCTCCTTTAGACAGGGGGGAAAGACCCAGTACTTC
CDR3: CTITSFRQGGKTQYF

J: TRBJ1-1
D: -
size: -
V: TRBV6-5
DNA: TGTGCCAGCAGTCACCTCCAGGACACTGAAGCTTTCTTT
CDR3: CASSHLQDTEAFF

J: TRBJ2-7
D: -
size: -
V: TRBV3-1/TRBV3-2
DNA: TGTGCCAGCAGCCAACGGCTAGAGTTGTACTTC
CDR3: CASSQRLELYF

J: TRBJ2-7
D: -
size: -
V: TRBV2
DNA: TGTGCCAGCAGTGAAGCCGGCTACGAGCAGTACTTC
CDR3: CASSEAGYEQYF

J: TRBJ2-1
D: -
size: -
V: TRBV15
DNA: TGTGCCACCAGCAGAGTAGAAAGCCGCACGTTTATAACCTACAATGAGCAGTTCTTC
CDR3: CATSRVESRTFITYNEQFF

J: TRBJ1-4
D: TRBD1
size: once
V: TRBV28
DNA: TGTGCCAGCAGGCCTGGGACAGGGGGCTATAATGAAAAACTGTTTTTT
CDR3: CASRPGTGGYNEKLFF

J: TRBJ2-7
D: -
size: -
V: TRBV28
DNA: TGTGCCAGCACCTCCCCCGGGACAAACAAGTCGTTC
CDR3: CASTSPGTNKSF

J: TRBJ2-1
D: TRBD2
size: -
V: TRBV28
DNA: TGTGCCAGCAGTCCGGAGCGGGGGACCAATGAGCAGTTCTTC
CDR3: CASSPERGTNEQFF

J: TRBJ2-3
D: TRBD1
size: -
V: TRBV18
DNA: TGTGCCAGCTCACCGGGACAGGACCCGGGCACAGATACGCAGTATTTT
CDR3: CASSPGQDPGTDTQYF

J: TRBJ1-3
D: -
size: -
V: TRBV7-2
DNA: TGTGCCAGCAGCCCCCGGGAGAACACCATATATTTT
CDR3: CASSPRENTIYF

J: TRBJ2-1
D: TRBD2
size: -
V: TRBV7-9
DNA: TGTGCCAGCAGCCCCCGACTAGCGGGGGGCTCCTACAATGAGCAGTTCTTC
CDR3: CASSPRLAGGSYNEQFF

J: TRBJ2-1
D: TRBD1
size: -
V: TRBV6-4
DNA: TGTGCCAGCAGCGCGACAGGGTACTACAATGAGCAGTTCTTC
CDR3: CASSATGYYNEQFF

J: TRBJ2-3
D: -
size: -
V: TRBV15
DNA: TGTGCCACCAGCCCGGGATCGAGCACAGATACGCAGTATTTT
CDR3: CATSPGSSTDTQYF

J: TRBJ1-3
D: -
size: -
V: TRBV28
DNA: TGTGCCAGCGGCGGGGGGAATCCAGGGCCTGGAAACACCATATATTTT
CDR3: CASGGGNPGPGNTIYF

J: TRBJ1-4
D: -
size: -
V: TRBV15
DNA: TGTGCCACCAGCAGAGCCACAACTAATGAAAAACTGTTTTTT
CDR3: CATSRATTNEKLFF

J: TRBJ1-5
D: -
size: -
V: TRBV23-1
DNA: TGCGCCAGCATTGCCGGGGTTCAGAGAAAAAATCAGCCCCAGCATTTT
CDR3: CASIAGVQRKNQPQHF